The 5 T cell receptor beta chains below were found in one sample sequenced in a study of cytomegalovirus exposure and HLA in healthy donors. Researchers ran the PCR with 60 Vbeta and 13 Jbeta primers. Sequencing used immunoSEQ multiplex PCR; TCRdb keeps in-frame clones, though not all of them. This sample has some 100,000 clones; about 79% occur once, and the top ten carry 2% to 2.5%. Sequencing input: PBMCs. The receptors shown here come from a human donor in good health.

This chain links TRBV11-2 with TRBJ1-6, with D possibly TRBD1 on 6 matching bases. Trimming pared 6 bases from V and 6 bases from J, leaving 15 bases between. The CDR3 loop spans 15 amino acids. The germline gives CDR1 SGHAT, CDR2 FQNNGV. The CDR3 region has the DNA TGTGCCAGCAGATCGACAGGTCGACGTAATTCACCCCTCCACTTT. Translated, it gives CASRSTGRRNSPLHF.

This clone was detected a few times. The V gene is TRBV4-2, the J gene TRBJ1-6; D gene ambiguous. The germline V gene encodes CDR1 LGHNA and CDR2 YNFKEQ. This CDR3 region has 13 residues. The germline V and J ends were trimmed by 1 base and 12 bases, with 10 bases remaining between them. CDR3 sequence reads: CASSQAKREPLHF. The CDR3 DNA reads TGTGCCAGCAGCCAAGCCAAGCGGGAACCCCTCCACTTT.

The chain combines TRBV27 with TRBJ2-1; 10 bases match TRBD1. The germline CDR1 and CDR2 sequences are MNHEY and SMNVEV (reference sequence). Trimming cost V 3 bases and J 2 bases; bases outside gene matches: 1. The CDR3 consists of 15 residues. This CDR3 is CASSLGQGPYNEQFF. DNA for the CDR3: TGTGCCAGCAGTTTGGGACAGGGGCCCTACAATGAGCAGTTCTTC.

This clone was counted only a few times. The J gene is TRBJ2-7, the V gene TRBV7-6; TRBD1 aligns across 8 bases. From germline, CDR1 is SGHVS and CDR2 FNYEAQ. The CDR3 runs to 16 residues. Trimming at V came to 2 bases and at J to 4 bases, leaving 10 bases not matched to a gene. The CDR3 sequence is CASSLRQGASQYEQYF. The CDR3 DNA reads TGTGCCAGCAGCTTAAGGCAGGGGGCTTCCCAATACGAGCAGTACTTC.

This rearrangement joins TRBV27 to TRBJ2-7; 8 nucleotides line up with TRBD2. Germline lookup yields CDR1 MNHEY and CDR2 SMNVEV (reference sequence). The CDR3 has 15 amino acids. V lost 4 bases, J lost 0 bases, and 5 bases stayed unmatched. The CDR3 protein is CASSWAGTSSYEQYF. The DNA of the CDR3 is TGTGCCAGCAGTTGGGCCGGGACTAGCTCCTACGAGCAGTACTTC.